The rows below give T cell receptor beta chains drawn from one sample of a study of shared clonotypes between healthy human individuals. TCRdb's copy holds only in-frame clones and misses some; the assay was immunoSEQ multiplex PCR. The sample shows more than 2,000,000 clones, more than 80% of them seen only once. The material sequenced was naive CD4+ T cells from PBMCs. The receptors stem from a man aged 18 to 35 in good health. Some clones in this sample may be carry-over from other donors' samples. Both conserved end residues are part of each CDR3. A D gene is named only where the DNA matches it firmly. Clone size is not always given. Where it is, it says once, few, many or a class for expanded clones.

v_gene,abundance,d_gene,j_gene,CDR3nt,CDR3aa
TRBV5-6,once,-,TRBJ2-1,TGTGCCAGCAGCCCGACAGGCCACGATCTCAATGAGCAGTTCTTC,CASSPTGHDLNEQFF
TRBV5-1,few,-,TRBJ1-1,TGCGCCAGCAGCTTGGGCCAGGGCTCTGAAGCTTTCTTT,CASSLGQGSEAFF
TRBV6-5,-,-,TRBJ1-2,TGTGCCAGCGCGATTCTGCCAGGTCTAGGTGGCTACACCTTC,CASAILPGLGGYTF
TRBV4-2,-,-,TRBJ2-3,TGTGCCAGCAGCCAAGATCGGGGAGTAGATACGCAGTATTTT,CASSQDRGVDTQYF
TRBV28,-,-,TRBJ2-3,TGTGCCAGCAGCGTAGGCGCAGATACGCAGTATTTT,CASSVGADTQYF
TRBV18,-,-,TRBJ1-1,TGTGCCAGCTCACCCTTGACAGGCCCCTACACTGAAGCTTTCTTT,CASSPLTGPYTEAFF
TRBV6-5,few,-,TRBJ1-1,TGTGCCACTAAAGCGGGAAACACTGAAGCTTTCTTT,CATKAGNTEAFF
TRBV9,-,-,TRBJ2-2,TGTGCCAGCAGCGCCGGTTGGCGGAGATCGAACACCGGGGAGCTGTTTTTT,CASSAGWRRSNTGELFF
TRBV28,few,TRBD1,TRBJ1-2,TGTGCCAGCAGTTTAGCCGGGGACAGCCAAGGCGGTGGCTACACCTTC,CASSLAGDSQGGGYTF
TRBV7-6,-,TRBD2,TRBJ2-7,TGTGCCAGCAGCTCCGGGGGCGGGAGGGATGCGGAGCAGTACTTC,CASSSGGGRDAEQYF
TRBV25-1,-,TRBD1,TRBJ1-1,TGTGCCAGCAGGGACAGGGCGGGGACTGAAGCTTTCTTT,CASRDRAGTEAFF
TRBV5-4,-,-,TRBJ2-5,TGTGCCAGCAGCGTTGACACGTCGGGGAGGACCCAGTACTTC,CASSVDTSGRTQYF
TRBV25-1,-,-,TRBJ2-2,TGTGCCAGCAGTGAGGGTAGTTACACCGGGGAGCTGTTTTTT,CASSEGSYTGELFF
TRBV6-1,-,TRBD1,TRBJ2-7,TGTGCCAGCAGTGAATCCCAGGGGGCAAACTACGAGCAGTACTTC,CASSESQGANYEQYF
TRBV7-9,-,-,TRBJ1-2,TGTGCCAGCAGCGCCTTACGACAGTCCTATGGCTACACCTTC,CASSALRQSYGYTF
TRBV11-2,-,TRBD1,TRBJ2-7,TGTGCCAGCAGCGTACTTAACCCCCAGGGGGCCGAGCAGTACTTC,CASSVLNPQGAEQYF
TRBV19,-,TRBD2,TRBJ2-3,TGTGCCAGTAGTGTTAGCGGGATAACAGATACGCAGTATTTT,CASSVSGITDTQYF
TRBV19,-,-,TRBJ1-5,TGTGCCAGTAGTTCCCTGAACATAGATAGGCAGCCCCAGCATTTT,CASSSLNIDRQPQHF
TRBV19,-,TRBD2,TRBJ2-3,TGTGCCAGTAGTTGGACTAGCGGAAACACAGATACGCAGTATTTT,CASSWTSGNTDTQYF
TRBV5-6,-,TRBD1,TRBJ1-1,TGTGCCAGCAGCTTGGAAGGGGACAGGAGATGGCGCGAAGCTTTCTTT,CASSLEGDRRWREAFF
TRBV2,-,-,TRBJ2-7,TGTGCCAGCAAAATGGGGTACGAGCAGTACTTC,CASKMGYEQYF
TRBV15,-,TRBD1,TRBJ1-1,TGTGCCACCAGCAGGGAACGACAGGGGGCAGGAGCTTTCTTT,CATSRERQGAGAFF
TRBV11-2,-,-,TRBJ2-7,TGTGCCAGCAGCTTCGGCGGTCCCTACGAGCAGTACTTC,CASSFGGPYEQYF
TRBV28,-,-,TRBJ2-5,TGTGCCAGCGTTTCCTTGGGGACCCAGTACTTC,CASVSLGTQYF
TRBV27,-,-,TRBJ1-2,TGTGCCAGCAGTTTAAATGATTGGGGTGGCTACACCTTC,CASSLNDWGGYTF
TRBV6-5,-,TRBD2,TRBJ2-5,TGTGCCAGCAGTTATTTGCGCGGGAGCGAGACCCAGTACTTC,CASSYLRGSETQYF
TRBV18,-,TRBD1,TRBJ1-3,TGTGCCAGCTCACCCAACAGGGGATTAGGAGGTGACACCATATATTTT,CASSPNRGLGGDTIYF
TRBV30,-,TRBD1,TRBJ1-5,TGTGCCTGGAGTTTAGGGACAGGGGGCACGCCCCAGCATTTT,CAWSLGTGGTPQHF
TRBV27,-,-,TRBJ1-1,TGTGCCAGCAGTTCCTATGTCGGACGGCCTGAAGCTTTCTTT,CASSSYVGRPEAFF
TRBV19,-,-,TRBJ1-2,TGTGCCAGCTCATTCCCGGGACAATACGCGAACGGCTACACCTTC,CASSFPGQYANGYTF
TRBV7-9,-,-,TRBJ2-1,TGTGCCAGCAGCTTTGAAATGGGGGAGTCCTACAATGAGCAGTTCTTC,CASSFEMGESYNEQFF